Sequencing of this TCR beta chain was carried out in a study of post-analysis software for immune sequencing data. Study-wide points: Significantly lower normalized Chao1 diversity was seen in multiple sclerosis patients than in controls. By F measure, samples from a shared preparation batch strongly co-clustered. When patients were compared with controls, roughly five TRBV segments were more frequent, TRBV5-6, TRBV5-1 and TRBV20-1 among them.

V was cut by 1 base and J by 10 bases, with 23 bases left in between. Germline assignment: CDR1 SQVTM and CDR2 ANQGSEA. The CDR3 covers 15 residues. In the case of this clonotype: As yet, its antigen is unknown.

Unique molecular identifiers had been added to the TCR beta cDNA libraries. Between about 1 and 10 million T cells gave rise to 500,000 to 600,000 cDNA molecules. A single record per CDR3 protein comes from TCRdb applying MiXCR to the PCR reads. The table includes around 770,000 distinct CDR3 sequences, 35% to 55% detected once. The sequenced sample was blood. The source is a girl under 18 with multiple sclerosis. The V call is TRBV29-1, the J call TRBJ2-7, with a weak D call TRBD2 (6 bases). The DNA of the CDR3 is TGCAGCGTTGAAGGGCAGGGTAGGCGTTGGGAGGACCAGTACTTC. Amino acids: CSVEGQGRRWEDQYF.